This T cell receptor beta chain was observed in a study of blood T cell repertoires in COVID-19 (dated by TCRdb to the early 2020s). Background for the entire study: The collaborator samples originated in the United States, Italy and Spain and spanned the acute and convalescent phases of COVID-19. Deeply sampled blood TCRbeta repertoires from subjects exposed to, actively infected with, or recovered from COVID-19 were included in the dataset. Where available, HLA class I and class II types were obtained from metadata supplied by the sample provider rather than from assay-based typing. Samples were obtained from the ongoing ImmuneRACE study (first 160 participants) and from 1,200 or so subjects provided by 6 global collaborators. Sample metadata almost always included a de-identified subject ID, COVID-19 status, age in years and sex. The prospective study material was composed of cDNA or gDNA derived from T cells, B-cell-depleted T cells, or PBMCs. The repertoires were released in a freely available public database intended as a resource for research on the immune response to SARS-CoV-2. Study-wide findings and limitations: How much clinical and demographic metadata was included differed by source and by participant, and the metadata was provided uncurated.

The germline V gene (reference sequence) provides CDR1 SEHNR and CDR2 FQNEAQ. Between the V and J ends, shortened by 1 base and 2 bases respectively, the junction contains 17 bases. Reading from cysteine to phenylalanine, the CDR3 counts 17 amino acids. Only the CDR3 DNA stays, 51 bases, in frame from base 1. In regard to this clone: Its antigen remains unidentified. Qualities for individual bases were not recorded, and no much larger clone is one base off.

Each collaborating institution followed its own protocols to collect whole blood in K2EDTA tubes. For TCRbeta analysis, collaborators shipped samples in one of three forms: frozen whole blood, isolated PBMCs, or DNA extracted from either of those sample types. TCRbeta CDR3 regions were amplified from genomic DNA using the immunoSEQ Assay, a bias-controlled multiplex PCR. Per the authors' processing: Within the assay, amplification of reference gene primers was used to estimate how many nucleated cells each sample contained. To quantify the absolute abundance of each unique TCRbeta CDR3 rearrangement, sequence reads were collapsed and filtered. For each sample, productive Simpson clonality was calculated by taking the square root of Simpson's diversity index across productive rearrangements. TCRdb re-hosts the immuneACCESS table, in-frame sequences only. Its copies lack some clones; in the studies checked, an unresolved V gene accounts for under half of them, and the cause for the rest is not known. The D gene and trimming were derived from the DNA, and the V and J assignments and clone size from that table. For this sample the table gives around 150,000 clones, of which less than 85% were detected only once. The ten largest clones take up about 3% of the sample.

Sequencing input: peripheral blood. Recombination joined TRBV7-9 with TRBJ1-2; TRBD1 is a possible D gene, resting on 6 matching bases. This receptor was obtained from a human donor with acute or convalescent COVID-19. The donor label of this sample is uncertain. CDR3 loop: CASSLGGRGNSNYGYTF. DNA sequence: TGTGCCAGCAGCTTAGGTGGCAGGGGAAATTCAAACTATGGCTACACCTTC.